This T cell receptor beta chain was retrieved from a study of tumor-infiltrating lymphocytes in primary liver carcinoma. Overall study: All patients, whether men or women, fell within 30 to 69 years of age. With diameters of about 4 to 11 cm, tumors were stage T1-T3 N0M0. Study findings and constraints: Blood had a significantly lower top-250-clone fraction than tumors did (p = 0.039). Tumor-adjacent and tumor-blood pairs showed less overlap than tumor region pairs.

This clonotype has a count of ten or more. Its antigen is still unknown. This CDR3 region has 14 residues. Trimming stripped 3 bases from V and 0 bases from J, with 10 bases between. Germline V gene data show CDR1 as SQVTM and CDR2 as ANQGSEA. The source of the blood RNA was unsorted whole blood, and germline DNA was extracted as well. Production of TCR beta cDNA used about 500 ng total RNA together with a constant-region primer. What produced the TCR beta libraries was three nested multiplex PCR rounds using slightly modified ARM-PCR. Both of the initial two PCR rounds ran for nine to eleven cycles and employed TRBV1-TRBV30 forward primers alongside a C-beta reverse primer. One entry per CDR3 protein, called by TCRdb with MiXCR from the multiplex PCR reads. This table has about 320,000 distinct CDR3 sequences, over 55% appearing once.

This chain joins TRBV29-1 and TRBJ2-3; the D is unclear. Material for sequencing was peripheral blood. The source of this sequence is a man aged 35 to 55 with primary liver carcinoma and hepatitis B virus infection. The CDR3 reads CSVDGLSSTDTQYF. The CDR3 nucleotides are TGCAGCGTTGACGGATTATCCAGCACAGATACGCAGTATTTT.